These T cell receptor beta chains were read from a single sample in a study of T cells expressing NK-cell markers. TCRdb reprocessed the 5' RACE reads, keeping one entry per CDR3 protein, no DNA. This sample carries just under 150,000 distinct CDR3 sequences, with around 10% going to the ten biggest clones. The sample was blood T cells: a sorted CD56 or NKG2C T cell subset, CD4+ or CD8+ T cells, or bulk PBMC T cells (not recorded which). These receptors were collected from a man between 18 and 29 years old in good health. Each CDR3 is given with its conserved first and last residue.

j_call: TRBJ1-5; v_call: TRBV27; cdr3_aa: CASAWGGNQPQHF
j_call: TRBJ1-4; v_call: TRBV12-3/TRBV12-4; cdr3_aa: CASRAGTTTNEKLFF
j_call: TRBJ2-5; v_call: TRBV14; cdr3_aa: CASSRGLAVPETQYF
j_call: TRBJ1-1; v_call: TRBV29-1; cdr3_aa: CSVEVGGINTEAFF
j_call: TRBJ1-1; v_call: TRBV4-1; cdr3_aa: CASSQEFEGEDRLNTEAFF
j_call: TRBJ2-5; v_call: TRBV27; cdr3_aa: CASSLLAGVIETQYF
j_call: TRBJ2-6; v_call: TRBV7-8; cdr3_aa: CASSYKLDGYSGANVLTF
j_call: TRBJ2-1; v_call: TRBV6-5; cdr3_aa: CASSLLGITHNEQFF
j_call: TRBJ2-5; v_call: TRBV11-2; cdr3_aa: CASSSTSDQETQYF
j_call: TRBJ2-1; v_call: TRBV11-2; cdr3_aa: CASSHRADNEQFF
j_call: TRBJ2-1; v_call: TRBV27; cdr3_aa: CASSLDGSLYNEQFF
j_call: TRBJ2-7; v_call: TRBV6-2/TRBV6-3; cdr3_aa: CASSYSGTPFYEQYF
j_call: TRBJ2-5; v_call: TRBV6-5; cdr3_aa: CASSYSGETQYF
j_call: TRBJ1-1; v_call: TRBV6-5; cdr3_aa: CASSYSMPGGRTEAFF
j_call: TRBJ2-5; v_call: TRBV29-1; cdr3_aa: CSVPTAGTGRETQYF
j_call: TRBJ2-7; v_call: TRBV14; cdr3_aa: CASSSGFVLSEQYF
j_call: TRBJ2-2; v_call: TRBV5-1; cdr3_aa: CASRYTGELFF
j_call: TRBJ1-1; v_call: TRBV15; cdr3_aa: CATSIGAGNTEAFF
j_call: TRBJ2-1; v_call: TRBV7-7; cdr3_aa: CASSVSTGTGINEQFF
j_call: TRBJ2-5; v_call: TRBV21-1; cdr3_aa: CASEDPSGSGETQYF
j_call: TRBJ2-7; v_call: TRBV7-9; cdr3_aa: CASSATRDRSYEQYF
j_call: TRBJ2-1; v_call: TRBV12-3/TRBV12-4; cdr3_aa: CASRHTSNEQFF
j_call: TRBJ2-1; v_call: TRBV19; cdr3_aa: CASSIAGSGRPYNEQFF
j_call: TRBJ2-1; v_call: TRBV4-3; cdr3_aa: CASSRNLPRTSGSRDEQFF